This T cell receptor beta chain was sequenced during a study of blood T cell repertoires in COVID-19. Study-wide context: The samples span acute and convalescent COVID-19 from the United States, Italy and Spain. Sources were T cells, B-cell-depleted T cells, or PBMCs; the material itself was cDNA or gDNA.

In the authors' workflow: Amplification with reference gene primers provided the estimates of nucleated cell counts. Only in-frame clones appear in the TCRdb table, and some are missing; sequencing was by immunoSEQ multiplex PCR. The V and J calls and clone size were taken over from that table, and D and trimming were inferred from the DNA. This sample has 80,000 to 95,000 clones, with under 90% found just once. The CDR3 totals 17 residues. Trimming took 6 bases from V and 2 from J, leaving 23 bases between them. Germline V gene lookup returns CDR1 MNHEY and CDR2 SVGEGT. The sample consisted of peripheral blood. The chain links TRBV6-2 or TRBV6-3 to TRBJ2-7, with a weak D call TRBD2 (6 bases). The receptor comes from a man older than 75 with acute or convalescent COVID-19. The CDR3 DNA sequence: TGTGCCAGCAGCCACTACGTTCTCCGGGACTTCACCTACGAGCAGTACTTC. Amino acid sequence: CASSHYVLRDFTYEQYF.